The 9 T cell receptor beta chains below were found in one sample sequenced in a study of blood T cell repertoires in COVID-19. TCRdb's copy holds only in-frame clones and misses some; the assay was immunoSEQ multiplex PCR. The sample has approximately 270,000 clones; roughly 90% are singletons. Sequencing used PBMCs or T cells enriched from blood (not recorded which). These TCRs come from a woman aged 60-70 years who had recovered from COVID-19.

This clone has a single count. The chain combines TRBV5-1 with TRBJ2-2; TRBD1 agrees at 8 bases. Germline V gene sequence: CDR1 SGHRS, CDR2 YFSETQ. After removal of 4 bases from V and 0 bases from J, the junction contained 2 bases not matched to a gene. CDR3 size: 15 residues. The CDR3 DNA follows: TGCGCCAGCAGCGCGACAGGGGCGAACACCGGGGAGCTGTTTTTT. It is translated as CASSATGANTGELFF.

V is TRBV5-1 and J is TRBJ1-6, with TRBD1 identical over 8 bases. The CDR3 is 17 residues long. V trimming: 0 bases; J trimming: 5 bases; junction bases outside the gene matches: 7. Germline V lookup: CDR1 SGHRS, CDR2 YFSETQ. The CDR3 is CASSLASGTGNNSPLHF. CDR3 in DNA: TGCGCCAGCAGCTTGGCCTCCGGGACAGGAAATAATTCACCCCTCCACTTT.

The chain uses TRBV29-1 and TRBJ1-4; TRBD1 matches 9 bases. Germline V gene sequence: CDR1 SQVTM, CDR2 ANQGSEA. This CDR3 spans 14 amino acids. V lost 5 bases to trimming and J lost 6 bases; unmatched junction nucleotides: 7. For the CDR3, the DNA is TGCAGCGTTTTTTCGACAGGGGGTGATGAAAAACTGTTTTTT. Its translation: CSVFSTGGDEKLFF.

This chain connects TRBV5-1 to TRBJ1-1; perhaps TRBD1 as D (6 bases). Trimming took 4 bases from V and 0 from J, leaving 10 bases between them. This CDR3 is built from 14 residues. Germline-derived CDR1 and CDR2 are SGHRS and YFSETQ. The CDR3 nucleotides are TGCGCCAGCAGCGCGGACAGCCTGAACACTGAAGCTTTCTTT. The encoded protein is CASSADSLNTEAFF.

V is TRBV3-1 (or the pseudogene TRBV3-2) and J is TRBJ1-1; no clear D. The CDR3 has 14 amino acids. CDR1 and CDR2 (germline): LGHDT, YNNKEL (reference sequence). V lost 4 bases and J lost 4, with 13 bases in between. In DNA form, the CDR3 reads TGTGCCAGCAGCCGTTCAGACATTCCCACTGAAGCTTTCTTT. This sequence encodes CASSRSDIPTEAFF.

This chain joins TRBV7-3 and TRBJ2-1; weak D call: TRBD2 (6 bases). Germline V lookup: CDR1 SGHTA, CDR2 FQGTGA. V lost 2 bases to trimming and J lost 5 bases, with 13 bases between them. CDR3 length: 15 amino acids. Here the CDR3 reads CASSLGGGFNNEQFF. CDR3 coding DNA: TGTGCCAGCAGCTTAGGGGGAGGTTTCAACAATGAGCAGTTCTTC.

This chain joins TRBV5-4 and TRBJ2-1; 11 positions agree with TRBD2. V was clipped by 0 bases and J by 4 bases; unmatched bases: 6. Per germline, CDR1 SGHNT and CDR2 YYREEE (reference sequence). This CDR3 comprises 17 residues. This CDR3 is CASSLALLAGVYNEQFF. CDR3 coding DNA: TGTGCCAGCAGCTTGGCCCTACTAGCGGGGGTATACAATGAGCAGTTCTTC. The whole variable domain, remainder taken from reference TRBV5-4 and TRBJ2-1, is ETGVTQSPTHLIKTRGQQVTLRCSSQSGHNTVSWYQQALGQGPQFIFQYYREEENGRGNFPPRFSGLQFPNYSSELNVNALELDDSALYLCASSLALLAGVYNEQFFGPGTRLTVL.

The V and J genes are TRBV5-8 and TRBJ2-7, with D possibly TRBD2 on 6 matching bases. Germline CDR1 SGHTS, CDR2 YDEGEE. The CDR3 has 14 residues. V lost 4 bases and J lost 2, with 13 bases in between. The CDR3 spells CASSRRLGTYEQYF. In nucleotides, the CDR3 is TGTGCCAGCAGCCGGAGACTAGGAACCTACGAGCAGTACTTC.

The DNA of the CDR3 is TGTGCCGCAAAGGCTCGGACAGGAGGTAACACTGAAGCTTTCTTT. It codes for CAAKARTGGNTEAFF. The gene calls are TRBV10-3 and TRBJ1-1; the match to TRBD1 covers 7 bases. CDR1 ENHRY and CDR2 SYGVKD come from the germline V gene. The CDR3 contains 15 residues. V was clipped by 11 bases and J by 2 bases; unmatched bases: 14.